This T cell receptor beta chain was retrieved from a study of shared T cell receptors in the human thymus. CDR3 length equals 14 residues. The V gene end was trimmed by 3 bases and the J gene end by 0 bases; junction bases not matched to a gene: 1. Germline loops: CDR1 SGHDN, CDR2 FVKESK. Only in-frame clones appear in the TCRdb table, and some are missing; sequencing was by immunoSEQ multiplex PCR. Counted here are 630,000 or so clones, about 87% occurring once; the ten biggest clones make up approximately 0.0097%. The data also belong to a second study, concerning human thymus T cells. From that paper: As related research reported, thymic repertoires overlapped highly among unrelated individuals.

The chain couples TRBV14 to TRBJ2-7; 8 bases align to TRBD2. The clonotype was recovered from a boy under two years old with a congenital heart defect. The sample taken for sequencing was thymocytes. CDR3 protein: CASSQSGSSYEQYF. The CDR3, as DNA: TGTGCCAGCAGCCAGAGCGGGAGCTCCTACGAGCAGTACTTC.